A single sample is the source of the 15 T cell receptor beta chains below, sequenced in a study of blood T cell repertoires in COVID-19. Only in-frame clones appear in the TCRdb table, and some are missing; sequencing was by immunoSEQ multiplex PCR. The sample contains around 45,000 clones, over 80% of which appear only once. The sample taken for sequencing was peripheral blood. Source of these receptors: a man aged 80 or over in a cohort sampled during active COVID-19.

The chain couples TRBV7-6 to TRBJ2-3; D uncertain. The CDR3 runs 14 residues. Between the trimmed V and J ends, which lost 4 bases and 2 bases, there was a span of 10 bases. CDR1 and CDR2 (germline): SGHVS, FNYEAQ. CDR3 nucleotides: TGTGCCAGCAGCTCCGGGTCCCTCACAGATACGCAGTATTTT. It translates to CASSSGSLTDTQYF.

The chain uses TRBV15 and TRBJ2-5; 9 bases agree with TRBD1. Germline assignment: CDR1 LNHNV and CDR2 YYDKDF (reference sequence). V was clipped by 3 bases and J by 2 bases; unmatched bases: 4. The CDR3 has 15 amino acids. The CDR3 sequence is CATSRADRGQETQYF. The CDR3, as DNA: TGTGCCACCAGCAGGGCCGACAGGGGGCAAGAGACCCAGTACTTC.

V is TRBV9 and J is TRBJ2-3, with D possibly TRBD2 on 6 matching bases. Trimming pared 1 base from V and 0 bases from J, leaving 9 bases between. The germline V gene encodes CDR1 SGDLS and CDR2 YYNGEE. The CDR3 loop spans 15 amino acids. The CDR3 nucleotides read TGTGCCAGCAGCGTAATAGCGGATAGCACAGATACGCAGTATTTT. It is translated as CASSVIADSTDTQYF. Full variable domain (outside the CDR3, taken from reference TRBV9 and TRBJ2-3): DSGVTQTPKHLITATGQRVTLRCSPRSGDLSVYWYQQSLDQGLQFLIQYYNGEERAKGNILERFSAQQFPDLHSELNLSSLELGDSALYFCASSVIADSTDTQYFGPGTRLTVL.

The chain combines TRBV19 with TRBJ2-2, with TRBD2 matching over 11 bases. Per germline, CDR1 LNHDA and CDR2 SQIVND (reference sequence). The V gene end was trimmed by 4 bases and the J gene end by 0 bases; junction bases not matched to a gene: 7. This CDR3 region has 18 residues. The CDR3 nucleotides are TGTGCCAGTAGTAGAGCGCTAGCGGGAGGCACGAACACCGGGGAGCTGTTTTTT. Encoded protein: CASSRALAGGTNTGELFF.

The chain combines TRBV24-1 with TRBJ2-1; 7 bases are shared with TRBD2. The CDR3 is 16 amino acids. V was pared by 4 bases and J by 2 bases, with 7 bases of the junction left unmatched. Germline CDR1 and CDR2: KGHDR and SFDVKD. CDR3 sequence: CATSDPDAGAYNEQFF. CDR3 bases: TGTGCCACCAGTGACCCTGACGCGGGGGCCTACAATGAGCAGTTCTTC.

The chain uses TRBV15 and TRBJ1-4, with D perhaps TRBD1 (5 bases). This CDR3 is 15 amino acids long. V lost 1 base to trimming and J lost 5 bases, with 11 bases between them. Germline assignment: CDR1 LNHNV and CDR2 YYDKDF (reference sequence). In nucleotides, the CDR3 is TGTGCCACCAGCAGAGGCGGGGCTCAGAATGAAAAACTGTTTTTT. This encodes CATSRGGAQNEKLFF.

This chain uses TRBV10-3 with TRBJ2-3, with TRBD1 identical over 10 bases. The germline CDR1 and CDR2 sequences are ENHRY and SYGVKD. V shed 10 bases, J shed 5 bases, and the junction held 12 bases outside the gene matches. This CDR3 is 15 amino acids long. The CDR3 protein is CATSPRDRGGDTQYF. The CDR3 DNA reads as TGTGCCACCTCTCCCCGGGACAGGGGCGGAGATACGCAGTATTTT.

The chain links TRBV4-1 to TRBJ2-1; 12 positions match TRBD2. V was pared by 3 bases and J by 3 bases, with 3 bases of the junction left unmatched. CDR3 length: 16 amino acids. Germline loops: CDR1 MGHRA, CDR2 YSYEKL. For the CDR3, the DNA is TGCGCCAGCAGCCAGGGGGGACTAGCGGGCTACAATGAGCAGTTCTTC. Translating it yields CASSQGGLAGYNEQFF.

The CDR3 loop reads CASSYSNTGDSGYTF. The CDR3 nucleotides are TGTGCCAGCAGTTACTCGAATACAGGGGATTCTGGCTACACCTTC. The chain has TRBV6-5 and TRBJ1-2; TRBD1 matches at 7 bases. The CDR3 totals 15 residues. V lost 0 bases to trimming and J lost 7 bases; unmatched junction nucleotides: 8. CDR1 and CDR2 (germline): MNHEY, SVGAGI.

V and J are TRBV5-1 and TRBJ2-3; the match to TRBD2 covers 7 bases. V lost 3 bases, J lost 2 bases, and 3 bases stayed unmatched. Germline V lookup: CDR1 SGHRS, CDR2 YFSETQ. The CDR3 extends over 14 amino acids. The CDR3 bases are TGCGCCAGCAGCTCCGGGACTACCACAGATACGCAGTATTTT. Its translation is CASSSGTTTDTQYF.

In its sample, this clone was seen once. This sequence joins TRBV11-2 and TRBJ1-1; D is uncertain. Germline values: CDR1 SGHAT, CDR2 FQNNGV. This CDR3 contains 13 residues. Deletions cut 5 bases from V and 5 bases from J, with 12 bases between. The CDR3 nucleotides are TGTGCCAGCAGCCGGGATCGCCTAACTGAAGCTTTCTTT. Its translation is CASSRDRLTEAFF.

This sequence joins TRBV3-1 (or the pseudogene TRBV3-2) and TRBJ1-2, with D possibly being TRBD1 (5 bases). The V end was cut by 4 bases, the J end by 2 bases, with 17 bases between. The CDR3 is 16 residues long. Per the germline V gene, CDR1 is LGHDT and CDR2 is YNNKEL (reference sequence). The CDR3 loop reads CASSLGGKQDNYGYTF. CDR3 bases: TGTGCCAGCAGCCTAGGTGGGAAACAGGACAACTATGGCTACACCTTC.

The chain recombines TRBV27 with TRBJ2-2; TRBD2 aligns across 9 bases. Germline V CDR1 and CDR2: MNHEY, SMNVEV (reference sequence). The CDR3 is made up of 14 amino acids. Losses at the gene ends were 8 bases for V and 5 bases for J; bases not matched to a gene: 6. The CDR3 spells CASYSGSRTGELFF. In DNA form, the CDR3 reads TGTGCCAGCTATAGCGGGAGTCGTACCGGGGAGCTGTTTTTT.

The rearrangement uses TRBV18 and TRBJ2-3; 8 bases are a match to TRBD2. CDR1 is KGHSH and CDR2 is LQKENI in the germline V gene. V shed 2 bases, J shed 0 bases, and the junction held 7 bases outside the gene matches. The CDR3 sequence is 17 residues long. The CDR3 coding sequence is TGTGCCAGCTCACCAATCCAGCGGGGGATTAGCACAGATACGCAGTATTTT. Amino acids: CASSPIQRGISTDTQYF.

The rearrangement joins TRBV29-1 to TRBJ2-7, with a possible D match to TRBD2 (7 bases). V dropped 4 bases and J dropped 0 bases, with 10 bases sitting between them. This CDR3 has 13 amino acids. The germline gives CDR1 SQVTM, CDR2 ANQGSEA. In DNA, the CDR3 is TGCAGCGTTGCCGGGGGGCCCTCCTACGAGCAGTACTTC. It encodes CSVAGGPSYEQYF.